This record concerns one T cell receptor (beta chain) sequence. Its antigen is not identified. This CDR3 is 13 amino acids long. The germline V and J ends were trimmed by 4 bases and 2 bases, with 7 bases remaining between them. Germline CDR1 is SGDLS and CDR2 is YYNGEE. This sample is drawn from a study of beta chain features in type 1 diabetes. Broader study findings: All four CD4+ subsets from Type 1 diabetes patients carried moderately but significantly shorter TCRB CDR3s. Patients with type 1 diabetes showed fewer VDJ junction insertions and more deletions.

CD45RO/CCR7/CD25/CD127/CD95/CD27 sorting isolated CD4+ naive, central memory, regulatory and stem cell-like memory cells. Reverse transcription of all isolated RNA meant that expressed TCRB transcripts were sequenced. Method: immunoSEQ multiplex PCR; TCRdb's copy keeps in-frame clones and lacks some. The sample shows approximately 360,000 clones, over 9.5% of them seen only once. Sequenced: naive CD4+ T cells from blood. The sequence was collected from a young woman with type 1 diabetes. V and J are TRBV9 and TRBJ1-5; TRBD1 might be the D (6 bases). In nucleotides, the CDR3 is TGTGCCAGCAGCTCAGGGGGCAATCAGCCCCAGCATTTT. This gives the protein CASSSGGNQPQHF.